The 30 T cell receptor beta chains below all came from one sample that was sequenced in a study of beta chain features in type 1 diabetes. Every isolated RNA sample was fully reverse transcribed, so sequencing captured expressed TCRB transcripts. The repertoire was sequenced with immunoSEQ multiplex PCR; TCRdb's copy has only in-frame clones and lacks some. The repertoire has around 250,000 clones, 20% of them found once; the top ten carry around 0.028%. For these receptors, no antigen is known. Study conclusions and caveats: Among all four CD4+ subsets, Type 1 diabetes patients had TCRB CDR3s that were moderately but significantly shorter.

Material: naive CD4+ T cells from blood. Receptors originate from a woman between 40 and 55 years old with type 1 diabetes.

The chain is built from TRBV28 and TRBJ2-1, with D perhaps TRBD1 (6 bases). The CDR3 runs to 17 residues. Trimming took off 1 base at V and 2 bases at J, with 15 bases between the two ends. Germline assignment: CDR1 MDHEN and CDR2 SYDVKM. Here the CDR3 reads CASSLYSQGFPYNEQFF. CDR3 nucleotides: TGTGCCAGCAGTTTATATTCCCAGGGGTTTCCCTACAATGAGCAGTTCTTC.

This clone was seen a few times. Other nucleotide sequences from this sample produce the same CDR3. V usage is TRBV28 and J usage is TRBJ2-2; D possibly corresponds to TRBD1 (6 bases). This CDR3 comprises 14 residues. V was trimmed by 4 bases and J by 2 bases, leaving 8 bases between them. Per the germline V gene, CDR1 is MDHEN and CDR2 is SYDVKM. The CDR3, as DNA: TGTGCCAGCAGTTCGGGACAAAACACCGGGGAGCTGTTTTTT. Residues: CASSSGQNTGELFF.

The CDR3 loop reads CASSSDRVGTQYF. CDR3 nucleotide sequence: TGTGCCAGCAGCTCCGACAGGGTTGGGACCCAGTACTTC. This chain joins TRBV7-3 and TRBJ2-5, with 7 bases matching TRBD1. The junction had 6 bases not matched to a gene; V was cut back by 4 bases and J by 7 bases. The CDR3 is 13 residues long. Germline lookup yields CDR1 SGHTA and CDR2 FQGTGA.

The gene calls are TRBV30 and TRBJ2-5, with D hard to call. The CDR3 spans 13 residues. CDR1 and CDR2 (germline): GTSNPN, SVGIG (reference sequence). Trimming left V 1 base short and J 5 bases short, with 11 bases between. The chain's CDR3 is CAWSARSMETQYF. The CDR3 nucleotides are TGTGCCTGGAGTGCGCGGAGTATGGAGACCCAGTACTTC.

Here the CDR3 reads CASSPWTGPTNYGYTF. CDR3 nucleotide sequence: TGCGCCAGCAGCCCCTGGACAGGGCCTACTAACTATGGCTACACCTTC. V usage is TRBV5-1 and J usage is TRBJ1-2; the match to TRBD1 covers 8 bases. This CDR3 is 16 amino acids long. J was trimmed by 0 bases and V by 4 bases; bases with no gene match: 8. Per the germline V gene, CDR1 is SGHRS and CDR2 is YFSETQ.

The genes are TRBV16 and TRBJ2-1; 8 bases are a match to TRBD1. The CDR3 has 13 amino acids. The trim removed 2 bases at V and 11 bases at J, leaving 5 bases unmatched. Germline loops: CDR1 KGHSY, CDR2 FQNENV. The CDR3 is CASSQTDRGQQFF. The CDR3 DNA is TGTGCCAGCAGCCAAACTGACAGGGGACAGCAGTTCTTC.

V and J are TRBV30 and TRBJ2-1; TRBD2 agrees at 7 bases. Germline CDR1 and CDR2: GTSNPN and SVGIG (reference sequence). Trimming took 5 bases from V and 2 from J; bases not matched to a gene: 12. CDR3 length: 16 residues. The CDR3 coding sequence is TGTGCCTGGGTGCATGGTGCTAGCGGTCCCTACAATGAGCAGTTCTTC. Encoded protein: CAWVHGASGPYNEQFF.

In DNA form, the CDR3 reads TGTGCCAGCAGGGGGGACAGCGCGAACACCGGGGAGCTGTTTTTT. Translating gives CASRGDSANTGELFF. The V and J genes are TRBV4-2 and TRBJ2-2; 7 positions match TRBD1. CDR1 and CDR2 from the germline V gene are LGHNA and YNFKEQ. CDR3 size: 15 residues. The ends lost 6 bases at V and 0 bases at J; junction bases unmatched: 4.

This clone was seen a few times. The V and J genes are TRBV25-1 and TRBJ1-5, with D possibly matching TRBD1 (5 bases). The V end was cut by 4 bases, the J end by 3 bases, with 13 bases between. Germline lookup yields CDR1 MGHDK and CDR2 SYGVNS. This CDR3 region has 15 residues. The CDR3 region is CASSASQGDNQPQHF. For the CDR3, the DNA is TGTGCCAGCAGTGCCTCTCAAGGGGACAATCAGCCCCAGCATTTT.

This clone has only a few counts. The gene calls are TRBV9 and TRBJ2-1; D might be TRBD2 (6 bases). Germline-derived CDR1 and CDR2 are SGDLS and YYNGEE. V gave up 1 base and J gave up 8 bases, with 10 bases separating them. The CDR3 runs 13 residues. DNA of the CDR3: TGTGCCAGCAGCGTAAGTTTAGCGGATGAGCAGTTCTTC. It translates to CASSVSLADEQFF.

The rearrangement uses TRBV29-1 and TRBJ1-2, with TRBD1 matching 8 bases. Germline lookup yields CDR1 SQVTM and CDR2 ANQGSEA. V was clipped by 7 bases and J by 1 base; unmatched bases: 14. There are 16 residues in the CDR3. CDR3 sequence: CSAHPQGALFNYGYTF. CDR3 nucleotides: TGCAGCGCCCACCCCCAGGGGGCCCTTTTTAACTATGGCTACACCTTC.

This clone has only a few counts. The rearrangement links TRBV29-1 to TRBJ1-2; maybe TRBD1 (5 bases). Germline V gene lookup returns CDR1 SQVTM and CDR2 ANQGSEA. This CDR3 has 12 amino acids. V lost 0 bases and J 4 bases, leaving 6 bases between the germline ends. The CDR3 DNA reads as TGCAGCGTTGAAGAAGGGGCCTATGGCTACACCTTC. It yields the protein CSVEEGAYGYTF.

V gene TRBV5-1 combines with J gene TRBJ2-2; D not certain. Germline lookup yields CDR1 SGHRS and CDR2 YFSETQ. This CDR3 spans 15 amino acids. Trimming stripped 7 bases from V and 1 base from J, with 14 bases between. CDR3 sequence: CASLNGVGNTGELFF. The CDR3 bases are TGCGCCAGCCTCAACGGAGTGGGGAACACCGGGGAGCTGTTTTTT.

CDR3 coding DNA: TGCGCCAGCAGCCAAGAGGCTAGCGGAAAAGCAGATACGCAGTATTTT. Amino acids: CASSQEASGKADTQYF. The chain joins TRBV4-3 to TRBJ2-3; 7 bases fit TRBD2. Germline CDR1 reads LGHNA; CDR2 reads YSLEER. The CDR3 has 16 residues. J gave up 4 bases and V 0 bases, and 7 bases lay outside the gene matches.

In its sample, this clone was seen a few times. The CDR3 coding sequence is TGTGCCACCAGTCCGCTAGCGGTAACCTACAATGAGCAGTTCTTC. It specifies CATSPLAVTYNEQFF. This chain connects TRBV15 to TRBJ2-1; 7 bases are a match to TRBD2. The CDR3 spans 15 residues. The trim removed 6 bases at V and 2 bases at J, leaving 7 bases unmatched. The germline CDR1 and CDR2 sequences are LNHNV and YYDKDF (reference sequence).

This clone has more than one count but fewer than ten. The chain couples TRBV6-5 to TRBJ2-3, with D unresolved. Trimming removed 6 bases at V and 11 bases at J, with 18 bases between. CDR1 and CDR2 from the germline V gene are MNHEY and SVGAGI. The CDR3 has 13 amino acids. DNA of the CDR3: TGTGCCAGCAGCCAGAAACCCCCTTTTGAGCAGTATTTT. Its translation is CASSQKPPFEQYF.

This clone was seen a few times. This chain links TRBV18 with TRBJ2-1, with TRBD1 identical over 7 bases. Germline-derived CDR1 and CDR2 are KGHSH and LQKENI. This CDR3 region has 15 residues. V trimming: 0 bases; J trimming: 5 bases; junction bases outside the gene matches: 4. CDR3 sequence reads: CASSPPTGLDNEQFF. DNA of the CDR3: TGTGCCAGCTCACCACCGACAGGGCTCGACAATGAGCAGTTCTTC.

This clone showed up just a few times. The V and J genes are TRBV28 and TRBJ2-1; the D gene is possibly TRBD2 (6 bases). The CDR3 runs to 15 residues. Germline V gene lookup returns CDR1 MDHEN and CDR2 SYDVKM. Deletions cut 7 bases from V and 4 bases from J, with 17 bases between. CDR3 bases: TGTGCCAGCACCCCCGGGGGAACCCGTTACAATGAGCAGTTCTTC. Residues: CASTPGGTRYNEQFF.

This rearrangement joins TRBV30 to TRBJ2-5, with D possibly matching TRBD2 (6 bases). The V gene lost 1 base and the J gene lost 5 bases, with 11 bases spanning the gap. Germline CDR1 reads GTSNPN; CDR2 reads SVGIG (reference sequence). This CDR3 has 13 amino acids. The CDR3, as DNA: TGTGCCTGGAGTGGACTAGAGAGGGAGACCCAGTACTTC. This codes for CAWSGLERETQYF.

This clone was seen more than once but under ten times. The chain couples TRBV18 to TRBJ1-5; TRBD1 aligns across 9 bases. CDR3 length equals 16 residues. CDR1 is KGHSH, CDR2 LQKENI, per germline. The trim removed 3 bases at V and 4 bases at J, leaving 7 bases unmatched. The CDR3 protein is CASSPEAGTGNQPQHF. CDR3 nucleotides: TGTGCCAGCTCACCGGAGGCCGGGACAGGGAATCAGCCCCAGCATTTT.

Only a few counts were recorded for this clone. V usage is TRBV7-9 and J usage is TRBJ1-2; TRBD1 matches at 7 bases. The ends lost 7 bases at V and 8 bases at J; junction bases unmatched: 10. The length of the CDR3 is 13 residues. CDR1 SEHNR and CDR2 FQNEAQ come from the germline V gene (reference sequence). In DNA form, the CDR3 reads TGTGCCAGCACCAATGACAGGGAGGTCGGCTACACCTTC. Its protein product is CASTNDREVGYTF. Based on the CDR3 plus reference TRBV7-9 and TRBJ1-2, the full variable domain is DTGVSQNPRHKITKRGQNVTFRCDPISEHNRLYWYRQTLGQGPEFLTYFQNEAQLEKSRLLSDRFSAERPKGSFSTLEIQRTEQGDSAMYLCASTNDREVGYTFGSGTRLTVV.

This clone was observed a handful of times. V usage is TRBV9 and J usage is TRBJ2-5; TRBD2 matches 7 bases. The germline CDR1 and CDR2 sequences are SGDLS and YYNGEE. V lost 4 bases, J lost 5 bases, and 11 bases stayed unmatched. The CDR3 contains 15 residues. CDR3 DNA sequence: TGTGCCAGCAGCCCCAACCGCGGGGGTGGGGAGACCCAGTACTTC. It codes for CASSPNRGGGETQYF.

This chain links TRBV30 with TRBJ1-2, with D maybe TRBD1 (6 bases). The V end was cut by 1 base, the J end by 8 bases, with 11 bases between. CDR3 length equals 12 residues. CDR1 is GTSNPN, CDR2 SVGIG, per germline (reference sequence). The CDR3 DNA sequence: TGTGCCTGGAGTGCCACAGGGAGAGGCTACACCTTC. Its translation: CAWSATGRGYTF. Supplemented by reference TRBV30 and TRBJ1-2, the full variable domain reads SQTIHQWPATLVQPVGSPLSLECTVEGTSNPNLYWYRQAAGRGLQLLFYSVGIGQISSEVPQNLSASRPQDRQFILSSKKLLLSDSGFYLCAWSATGRGYTFGSGTRLTVV.

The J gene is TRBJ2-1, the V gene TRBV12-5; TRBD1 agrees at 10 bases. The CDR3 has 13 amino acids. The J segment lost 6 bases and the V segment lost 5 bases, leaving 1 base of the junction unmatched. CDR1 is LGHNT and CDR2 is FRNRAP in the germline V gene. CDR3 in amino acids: CASGGDRGNEQFF. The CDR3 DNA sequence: TGTGCTAGTGGTGGGGACAGGGGCAATGAGCAGTTCTTC.

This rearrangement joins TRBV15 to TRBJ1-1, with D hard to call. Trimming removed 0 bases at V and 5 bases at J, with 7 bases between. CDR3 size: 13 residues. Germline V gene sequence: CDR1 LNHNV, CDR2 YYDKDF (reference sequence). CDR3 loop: CATSREEWTEAFF. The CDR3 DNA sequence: TGTGCCACCAGCAGAGAGGAGTGGACTGAAGCTTTCTTT.

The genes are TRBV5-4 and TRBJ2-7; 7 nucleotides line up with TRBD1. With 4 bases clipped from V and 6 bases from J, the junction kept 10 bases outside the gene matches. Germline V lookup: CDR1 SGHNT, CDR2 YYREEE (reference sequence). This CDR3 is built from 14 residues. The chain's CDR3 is CASSPTGPNSEQYF. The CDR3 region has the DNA TGTGCCAGCAGCCCGACAGGGCCAAACTCCGAGCAGTACTTC.

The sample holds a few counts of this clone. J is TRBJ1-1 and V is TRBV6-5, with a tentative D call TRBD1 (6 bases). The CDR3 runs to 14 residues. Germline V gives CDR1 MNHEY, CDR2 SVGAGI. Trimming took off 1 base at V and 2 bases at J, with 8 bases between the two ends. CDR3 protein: CASSYYRVNTEAFF. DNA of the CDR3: TGTGCCAGCAGTTACTACAGGGTAAACACTGAAGCTTTCTTT.

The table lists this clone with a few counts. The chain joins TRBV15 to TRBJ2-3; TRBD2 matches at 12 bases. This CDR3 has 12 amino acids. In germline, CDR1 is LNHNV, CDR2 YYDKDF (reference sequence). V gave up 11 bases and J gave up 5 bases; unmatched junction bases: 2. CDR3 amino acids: CASGLAGDTQYF. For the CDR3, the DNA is TGTGCCTCGGGACTAGCGGGAGATACGCAGTATTTT. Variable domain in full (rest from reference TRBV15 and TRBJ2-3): DAMVIQNPRYQVTQFGKPVTLSCSQTLNHNVMYWYQQKSSQAPKLLFHYYDKDFNNEADTPDNFQSRRPNTSFCFLDIRSPGLGDTAMYLCASGLAGDTQYFGPGTRLTVL.

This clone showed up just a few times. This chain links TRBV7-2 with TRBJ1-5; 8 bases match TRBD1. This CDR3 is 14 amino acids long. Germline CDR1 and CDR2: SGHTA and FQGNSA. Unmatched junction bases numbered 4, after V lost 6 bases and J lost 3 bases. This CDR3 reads CASRGTGANQPQHF. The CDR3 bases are TGTGCCAGCAGGGGGACAGGCGCCAATCAGCCCCAGCATTTT.

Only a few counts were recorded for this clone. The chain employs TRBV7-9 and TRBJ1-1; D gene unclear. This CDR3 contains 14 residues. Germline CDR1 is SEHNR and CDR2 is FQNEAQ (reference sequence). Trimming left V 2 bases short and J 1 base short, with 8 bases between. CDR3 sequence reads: CASSLQAGNTEAFF. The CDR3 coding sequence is TGTGCCAGCAGCTTACAAGCAGGGAACACTGAAGCTTTCTTT. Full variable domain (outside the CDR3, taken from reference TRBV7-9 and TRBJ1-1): DTGVSQNPRHKITKRGQNVTFRCDPISEHNRLYWYRQTLGQGPEFLTYFQNEAQLEKSRLLSDRFSAERPKGSFSTLEIQRTEQGDSAMYLCASSLQAGNTEAFFGQGTRLTVV.